This T cell receptor beta chain was profiled in a study of Ad26.COV2.S vaccination and SARS-CoV-2 variants (dated by TCRdb to about 2021). Background on the whole study: Vaccine-arm donors came from COV1001, a multicentre, randomized, double-blind, placebo-controlled phase I-IIa trial of Ad26.COV2.S in healthy adults. Ad26.COV2.S was given intramuscularly at 5x10^10 or 1x10^11 viral particles, as a single shot or as two shots 56 days apart. Investigators did not know the trial group allocation while performing experiments and assessing outcomes. TCRbeta repertoire sequencing served as the tool for gauging how specific and how broad the SARS-CoV-2-reactive T cell receptors were following Ad26.COV2.S vaccination. Trial participants were randomized into five groups of five: low-dose or high-dose Ad26.COV2.S given once or twice, or placebo on both occasions. The TCR-sequenced set comprised approximately 32 samples: some 20 Ad26.COV2.S vaccine recipients, 5 placebo recipients and 8 SARS-CoV-2 convalescent individuals. The full study reports these points: After vaccination, substantial breadth of spike-specific CD8+ and CD4+ T cell responses was reported. The study was not powered to compare responses between vaccine doses or regimens. According to the authors, total T cell responses may have been underestimated by the TCR breadth and depth analyses. Comparable non-spike TCR breadth was observed between vaccine and placebo recipients, consistent with only spike being contained in the vaccine. Higher spike-specific TCR breadth was observed in Ad26.COV2.S recipients than in placebo recipients (P = 0.0014).

Comment on this clone: The antigen it binds to is not known. Per-base quality was not reported, and no clone a single base away is much larger than it.

The label giving this sample's treatment or condition can be read as: roughly 20 received Ad26.COV2.S at low or high dose, single or two shots; about 5 received placebo; per-sample allocation not given. Repertoires of vaccine and placebo recipients were sequenced from samples collected on day 63 after the first injection. Cohort 1b enrolled around 23 adults aged 18-55 years at a single site in Boston, USA, between 29 July and 7 August 2020. Ad26.COV2.S consisted of a replication-incompetent adenovirus type 26 vector by which a prefusion-stabilized SARS-CoV-2 spike protein from the original Wuhan strain was expressed. The CDR3 has 15 amino acids, counting the end cysteine and phenylalanine. Solely the CDR3 DNA is kept, with 45 bases framed from the first base. The germline V gene yields SGHRS for CDR1 and YFSETQ for CDR2. V has 1 base trimmed and J has 7 bases trimmed; junction bases matching no gene number 7.

The immunoSEQ Assay was used to sequence TCRbeta CDR3 regions. After extraction, genomic DNA underwent amplification by bias-controlled multiplex PCR, followed by high-throughput sequencing. Per the authors' processing: To quantify the absolute abundance of each unique TCRbeta CDR3 region, sequences were collapsed and filtered. T cell fraction was estimated by normalization of TCRbeta template counts to usable DNA, with usable DNA being measured through amplification of reference genes present in all nucleated cells. Repertoire TCRs were annotated as SARS-CoV-2-specific when V gene, CDR3 amino acid sequence and J gene were exactly matched to a known reactive TCR set. The reference SARS-CoV-2 TCR set came from MIRA and was filtered for enrichment in COVID-19-positive ImmuneCODE repertoires, removing public or cross-reactive TCRs. Based on the MIRA antigens, annotated TCRs were further analysed at the level of specific ORF or position within ORF. Depth was the summed frequency of annotated unique rearrangements, while breadth was defined as annotated unique rearrangements over total unique productive rearrangements. TCR breadth was compared between groups using two-sided Wilcoxon rank-sum tests. In TCRdb, the immuneACCESS table is reduced to in-frame sequences with V and J assigned. These tables do not hold every clone; where another copy was compared, an unresolved V gene accounts for under half, and the others remain unexplained. V and J calls and clone size follow that table, whereas D and trimming were derived from the DNA. The sample yields about 400,000 clones; roughly 90% were counted once. Together, the top ten hold approximately 1.9% of the sample.

Here the chain combines TRBV5-1 and TRBJ2-7, with 11 middle bases fitting TRBD2. The receptor's source is a person aged 18-60 years who received the Ad26.COV2.S COVID-19 vaccine or a placebo. The sequencing used peripheral blood, collected in a trial of Ad26.COV2.S vaccine versus placebo. The CDR3 loop reads CASSLSLAGGDEQYF. The sequence in DNA is TGCGCCAGCAGCTTGTCGCTAGCGGGAGGTGATGAGCAGTACTTC.